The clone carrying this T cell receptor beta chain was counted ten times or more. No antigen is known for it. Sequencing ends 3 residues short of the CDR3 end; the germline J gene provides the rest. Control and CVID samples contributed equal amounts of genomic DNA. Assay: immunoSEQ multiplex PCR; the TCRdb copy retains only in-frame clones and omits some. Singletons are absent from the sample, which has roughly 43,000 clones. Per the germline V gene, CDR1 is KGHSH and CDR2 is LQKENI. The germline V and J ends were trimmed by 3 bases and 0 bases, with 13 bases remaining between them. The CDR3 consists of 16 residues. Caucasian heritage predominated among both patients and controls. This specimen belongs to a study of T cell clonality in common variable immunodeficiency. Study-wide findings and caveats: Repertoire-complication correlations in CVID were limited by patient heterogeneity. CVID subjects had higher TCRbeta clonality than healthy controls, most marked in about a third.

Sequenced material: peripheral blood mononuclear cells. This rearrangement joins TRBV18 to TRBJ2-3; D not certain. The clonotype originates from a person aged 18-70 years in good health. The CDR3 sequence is CASSPGRLGSTDTQYF. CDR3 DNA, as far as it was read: TGTGCCAGCTCACCGGGCAGGCTTGGGAGCACAGATACG.